This TCR beta chain was found in a study of early T cells in non-severe SARS-CoV-2 infection. Study summary: Bulk RNA taken from unsorted whole blood was sequenced, leaving chains unpaired. General study findings and limits: VDJdb-based annotation leaned toward anti-spike CD8 responses and missed private and CD4 specificities.

Attachment of unique molecular identifiers to individual cDNA molecules was performed. MiXCR was run by TCRdb on the 5' RACE reads, yielding one entry per CDR3 protein. The sample consists of some 29,000 distinct CDR3 sequences, 5% to 6% of them appearing once. Deletions cut 5 bases from V and 6 bases from J, with 25 bases between. The CDR3 totals 17 residues. Germline V gene data show CDR1 as SGHVS and CDR2 as FNYEAQ. In its sample, this clonotype was seen many times. Its antigen is unidentified. This chain links TRBV7-6 with TRBJ1-2, with D tentatively TRBD1 (6 bases). The sequence came from an adult who was a healthcare worker with PCR-confirmed SARS-CoV-2 infection or an uninfected control (not recorded which). The sample was whole blood. This CDR3 reads CASSPGVGRTNGDGYTF. The CDR3 coding sequence is TGTGCCAGCAGCCCAGGGGTGGGGCGTACGAACGGGGATGGCTACACCTTC.